Given below is one T cell receptor beta chain in context. Sequencing was performed with immunoSEQ multiplex PCR; in TCRdb, only in-frame clones are kept and a portion is missing. The sample consists of around 97,000 clones, about 81% of them appearing once. The record originates from a study of T cell clones after liver transplantation. The overall study: As an antigen-independent comparator, third-party-reactive TCRbeta sequences came from pre-transplant mixed lymphocyte reactions.

Germline CDR1 reads MNHEY; CDR2 reads SMNVEV (reference sequence). V lost 3 bases and J 2 bases, leaving 9 bases between the germline ends. The CDR3 runs to 14 residues. This clonotype was sampled from a human patient who received a liver transplant. T cells may partly derive from the graft donor. The sequenced sample was CD4+ T cells from blood, obtained approximately 50 months after liver transplant. V usage is TRBV27 and J usage is TRBJ2-3; D is possibly TRBD1 or TRBD2 (5 bases each). The DNA for the CDR3 is TGTGCCAGCAGTTTGGGGACCCACACAGATACGCAGTATTTT. It encodes CASSLGTHTDTQYF.